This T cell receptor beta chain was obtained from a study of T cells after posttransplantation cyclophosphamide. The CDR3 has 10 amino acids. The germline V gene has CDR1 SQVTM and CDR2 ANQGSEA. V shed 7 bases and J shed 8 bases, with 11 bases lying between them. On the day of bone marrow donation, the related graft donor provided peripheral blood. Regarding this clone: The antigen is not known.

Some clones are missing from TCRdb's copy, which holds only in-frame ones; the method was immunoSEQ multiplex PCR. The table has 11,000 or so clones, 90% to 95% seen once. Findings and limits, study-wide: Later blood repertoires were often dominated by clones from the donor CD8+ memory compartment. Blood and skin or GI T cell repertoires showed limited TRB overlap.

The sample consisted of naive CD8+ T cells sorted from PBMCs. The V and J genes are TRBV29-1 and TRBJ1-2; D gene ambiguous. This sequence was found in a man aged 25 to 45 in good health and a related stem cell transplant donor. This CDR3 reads CSDFPEGYTF. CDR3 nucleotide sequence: TGCAGCGACTTCCCCGAAGGCTACACCTTC.